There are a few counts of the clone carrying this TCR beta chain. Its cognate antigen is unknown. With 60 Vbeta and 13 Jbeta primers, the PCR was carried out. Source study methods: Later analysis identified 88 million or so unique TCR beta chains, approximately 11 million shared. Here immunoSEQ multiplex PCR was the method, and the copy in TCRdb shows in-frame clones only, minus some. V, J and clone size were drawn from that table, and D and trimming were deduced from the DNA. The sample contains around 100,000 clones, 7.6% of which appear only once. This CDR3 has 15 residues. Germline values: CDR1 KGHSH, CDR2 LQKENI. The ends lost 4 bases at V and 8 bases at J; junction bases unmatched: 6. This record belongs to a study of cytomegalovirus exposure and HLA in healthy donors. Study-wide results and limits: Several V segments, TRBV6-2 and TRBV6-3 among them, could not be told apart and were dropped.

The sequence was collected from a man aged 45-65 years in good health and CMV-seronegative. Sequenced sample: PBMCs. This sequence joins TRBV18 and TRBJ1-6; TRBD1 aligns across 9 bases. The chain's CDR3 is CASSLGQGLDSPLHF. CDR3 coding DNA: TGTGCCAGCTCACTAGGACAGGGGTTGGATTCACCCCTCCACTTT.